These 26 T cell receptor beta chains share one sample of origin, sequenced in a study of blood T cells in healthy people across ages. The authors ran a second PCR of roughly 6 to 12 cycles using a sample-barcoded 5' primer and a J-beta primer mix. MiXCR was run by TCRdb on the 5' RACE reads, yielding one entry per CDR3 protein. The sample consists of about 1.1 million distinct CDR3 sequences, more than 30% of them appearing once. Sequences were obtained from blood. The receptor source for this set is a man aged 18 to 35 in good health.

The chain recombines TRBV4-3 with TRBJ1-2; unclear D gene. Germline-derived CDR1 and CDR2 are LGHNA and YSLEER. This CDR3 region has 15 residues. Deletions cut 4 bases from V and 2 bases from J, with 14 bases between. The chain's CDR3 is CASSRERTGNYGYTF. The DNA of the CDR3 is TGCGCCAGCAGCCGGGAAAGGACGGGAAACTATGGCTACACCTTC.

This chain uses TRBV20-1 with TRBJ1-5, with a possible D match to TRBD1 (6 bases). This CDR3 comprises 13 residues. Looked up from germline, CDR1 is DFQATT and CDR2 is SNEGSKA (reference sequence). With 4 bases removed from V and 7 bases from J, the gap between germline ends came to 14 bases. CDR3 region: CSATPEGTQPQHF. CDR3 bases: TGCAGTGCTACCCCCGAGGGGACACAGCCCCAGCATTTT.

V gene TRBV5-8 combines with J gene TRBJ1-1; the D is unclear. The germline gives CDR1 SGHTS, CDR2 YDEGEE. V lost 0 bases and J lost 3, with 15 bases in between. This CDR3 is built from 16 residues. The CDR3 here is CASSLVVAEMYTEAFF. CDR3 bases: TGTGCCAGCAGCTTGGTCGTTGCGGAGATGTACACTGAAGCTTTCTTT.

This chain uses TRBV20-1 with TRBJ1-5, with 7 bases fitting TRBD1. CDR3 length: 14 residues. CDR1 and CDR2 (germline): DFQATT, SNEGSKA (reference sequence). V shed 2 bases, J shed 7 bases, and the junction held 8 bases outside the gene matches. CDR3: CSARRGQVGQPQHF. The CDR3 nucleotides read TGCAGTGCTAGACGTGGACAGGTGGGGCAGCCCCAGCATTTT.

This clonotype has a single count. CDR3 bases: TGTGCCAGCAGCTTAATTGCGGGGACGGCGTCCCAAAAACTGTTTTTT. This gives the protein CASSLIAGTASQKLFF. The gene calls are TRBV7-8 and TRBJ1-4; tentatively, D is TRBD1 (5 bases). Per germline, CDR1 SGHVS and CDR2 FQNEAQ. Trimming removed 2 bases at V and 9 bases at J, with 19 bases between. CDR3 length: 16 residues.

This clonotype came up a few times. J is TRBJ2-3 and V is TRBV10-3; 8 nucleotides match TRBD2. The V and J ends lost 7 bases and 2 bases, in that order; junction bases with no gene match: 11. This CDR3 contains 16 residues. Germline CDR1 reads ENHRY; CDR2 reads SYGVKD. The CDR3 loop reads CAITAGGHLATDTQYF. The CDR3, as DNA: TGTGCCATCACCGCGGGGGGCCATCTCGCCACAGATACGCAGTATTTT.

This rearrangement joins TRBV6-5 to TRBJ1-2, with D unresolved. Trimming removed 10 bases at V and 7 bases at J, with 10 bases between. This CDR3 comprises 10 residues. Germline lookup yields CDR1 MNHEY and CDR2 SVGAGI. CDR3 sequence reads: CATLRGGYTF. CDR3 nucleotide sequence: TGTGCCACCCTTCGGGGTGGCTACACCTTC.

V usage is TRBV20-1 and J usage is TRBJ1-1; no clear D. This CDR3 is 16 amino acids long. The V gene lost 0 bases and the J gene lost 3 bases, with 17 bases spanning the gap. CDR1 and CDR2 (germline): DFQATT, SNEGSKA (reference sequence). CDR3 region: CSARDPPAGQDTEAFF. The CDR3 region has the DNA TGCAGTGCTAGAGATCCCCCGGCCGGGCAGGACACTGAAGCTTTCTTT.

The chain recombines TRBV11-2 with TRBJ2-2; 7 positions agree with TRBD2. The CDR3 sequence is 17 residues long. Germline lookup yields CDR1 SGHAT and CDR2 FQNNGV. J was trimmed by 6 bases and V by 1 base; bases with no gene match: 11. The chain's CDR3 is CASSLGGLAEGSGELFF. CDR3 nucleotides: TGTGCCAGCAGCTTAGGGGGTCTAGCGGAGGGTTCCGGGGAGCTGTTTTTT.

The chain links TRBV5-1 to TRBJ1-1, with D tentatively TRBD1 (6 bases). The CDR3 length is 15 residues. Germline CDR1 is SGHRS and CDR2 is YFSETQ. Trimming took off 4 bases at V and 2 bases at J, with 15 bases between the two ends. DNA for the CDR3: TGCGCCAGCAGCCCAGGACGGGGGGCCAACACTGAAGCTTTCTTT. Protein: CASSPGRGANTEAFF.

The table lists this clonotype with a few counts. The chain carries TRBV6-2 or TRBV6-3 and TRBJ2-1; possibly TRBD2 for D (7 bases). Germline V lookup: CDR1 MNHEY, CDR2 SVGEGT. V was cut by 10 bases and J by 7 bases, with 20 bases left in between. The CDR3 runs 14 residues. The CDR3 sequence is CATGRGALVNEQFF. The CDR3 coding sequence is TGTGCCACAGGACGGGGGGCCTTAGTTAATGAGCAGTTCTTC.

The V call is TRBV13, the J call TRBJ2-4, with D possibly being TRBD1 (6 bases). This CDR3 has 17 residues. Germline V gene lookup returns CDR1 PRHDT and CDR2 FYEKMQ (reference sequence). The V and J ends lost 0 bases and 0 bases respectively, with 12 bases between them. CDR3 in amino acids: CASSLGGGRLAKNIQYF. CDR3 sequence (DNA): TGTGCCAGCAGCTTAGGAGGGGGACGTTTAGCCAAAAACATTCAGTACTTC.

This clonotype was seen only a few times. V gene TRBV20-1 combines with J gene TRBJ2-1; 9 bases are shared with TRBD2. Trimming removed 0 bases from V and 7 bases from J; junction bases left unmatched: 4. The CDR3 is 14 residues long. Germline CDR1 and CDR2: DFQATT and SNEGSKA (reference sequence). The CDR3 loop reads CSARDPSGGNEQFF. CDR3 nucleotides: TGCAGTGCTAGAGATCCCAGCGGGGGGAATGAGCAGTTCTTC.

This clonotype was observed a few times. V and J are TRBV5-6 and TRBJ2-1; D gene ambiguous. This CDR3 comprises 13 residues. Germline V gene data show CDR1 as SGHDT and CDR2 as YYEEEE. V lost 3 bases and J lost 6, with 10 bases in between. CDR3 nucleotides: TGTGCCAGCAGCTCAACAGTGGTCAATGAGCAGTTCTTC. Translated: CASSSTVVNEQFF.

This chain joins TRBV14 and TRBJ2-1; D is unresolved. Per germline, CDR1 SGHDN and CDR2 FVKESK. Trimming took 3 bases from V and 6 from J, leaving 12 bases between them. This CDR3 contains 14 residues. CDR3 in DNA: TGTGCCAGCAGCCATCCTGGGTGGCTCAATGAGCAGTTCTTC. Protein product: CASSHPGWLNEQFF. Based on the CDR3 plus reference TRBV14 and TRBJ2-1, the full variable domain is EAGVTQFPSHSVIEKGQTVTLRCDPISGHDNLYWYRRVMGKEIKFLLHFVKESKQDESGMPNNRFLAERTGGTYSTLKVQPAELEDSGVYFCASSHPGWLNEQFFGPGTRLTVL.

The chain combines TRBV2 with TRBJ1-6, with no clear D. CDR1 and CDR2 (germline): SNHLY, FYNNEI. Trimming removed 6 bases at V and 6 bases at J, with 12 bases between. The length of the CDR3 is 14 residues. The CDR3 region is CASRTRALNSPLHF. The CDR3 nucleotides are TGTGCCAGCAGGACCCGGGCCCTTAATTCACCCCTCCACTTT.

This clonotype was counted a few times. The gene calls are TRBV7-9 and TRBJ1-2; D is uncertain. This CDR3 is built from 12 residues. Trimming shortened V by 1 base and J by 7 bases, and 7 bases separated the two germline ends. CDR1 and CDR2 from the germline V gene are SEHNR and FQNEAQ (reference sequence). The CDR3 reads CASSLGKVGYTF. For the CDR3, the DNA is TGTGCCAGCAGCTTAGGGAAGGTTGGCTACACCTTC. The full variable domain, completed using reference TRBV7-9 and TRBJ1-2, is DTGVSQNPRHKITKRGQNVTFRCDPISEHNRLYWYRQTLGQGPEFLTYFQNEAQLEKSRLLSDRFSAERPKGSFSTLEIQRTEQGDSAMYLCASSLGKVGYTFGSGTRLTVV.

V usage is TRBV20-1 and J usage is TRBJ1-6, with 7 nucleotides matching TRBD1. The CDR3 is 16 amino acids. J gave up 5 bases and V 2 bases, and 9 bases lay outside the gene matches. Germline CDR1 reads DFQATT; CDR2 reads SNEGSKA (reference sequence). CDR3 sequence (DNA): TGCAGTGCTAGAACCGATCGTCAGGGGGATAATTCACCCCTCCACTTT. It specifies CSARTDRQGDNSPLHF.

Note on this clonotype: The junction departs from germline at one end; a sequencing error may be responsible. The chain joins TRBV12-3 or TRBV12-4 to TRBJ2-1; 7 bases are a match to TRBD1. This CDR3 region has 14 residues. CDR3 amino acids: CANSLQGTYNEQFF. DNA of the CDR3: TGTGCCAACAGTTTACAGGGGACCTACAATGAGCAGTTCTTC.

CDR3: CSARCAADTEAFF. The DNA for the CDR3 is TGCAGTGCTAGATGCGCAGCTGACACTGAAGCTTTCTTT. The genes are TRBV20-1 and TRBJ1-1, with D hard to call. Trimming left V 2 bases short and J 3 bases short, with 10 bases between. Germline V lookup: CDR1 DFQATT, CDR2 SNEGSKA (reference sequence). The CDR3 has 13 residues.

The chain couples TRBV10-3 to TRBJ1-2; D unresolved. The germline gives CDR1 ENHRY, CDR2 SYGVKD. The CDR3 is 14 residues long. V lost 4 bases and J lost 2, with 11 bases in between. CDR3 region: CAISGIPGNYGYTF. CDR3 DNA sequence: TGTGCCATCAGTGGAATACCAGGAAACTATGGCTACACCTTC.

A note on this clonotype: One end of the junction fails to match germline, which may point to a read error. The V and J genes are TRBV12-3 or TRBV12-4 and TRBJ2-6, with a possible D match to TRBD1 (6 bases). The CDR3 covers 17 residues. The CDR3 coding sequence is TGTGCCAGCAGGGATAGACAGGCAAGCTCTGGGGCCAACGTCCTGGCTTTC. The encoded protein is CASRDRQASSGANVLAF.

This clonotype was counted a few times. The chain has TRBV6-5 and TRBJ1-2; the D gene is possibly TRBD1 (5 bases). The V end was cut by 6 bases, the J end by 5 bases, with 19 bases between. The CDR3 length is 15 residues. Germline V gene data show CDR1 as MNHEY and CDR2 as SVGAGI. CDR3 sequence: CASSSRNGGDYGYTF. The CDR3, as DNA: TGTGCCAGCAGCAGCCGGAACGGGGGGGATTATGGCTACACCTTC.

CDR3 DNA: TGCGCCAGCAGCTTGGCCTACGGAGGAACTTACAATGAGCAGTTCTTC. Protein sequence: CASSLAYGGTYNEQFF. The chain employs TRBV5-1 and TRBJ2-1; possible D gene TRBD2, 5 bases. Germline CDR1 SGHRS, CDR2 YFSETQ. CDR3 size: 16 residues. Trimming left V 0 bases short and J 4 bases short, with 14 bases between.

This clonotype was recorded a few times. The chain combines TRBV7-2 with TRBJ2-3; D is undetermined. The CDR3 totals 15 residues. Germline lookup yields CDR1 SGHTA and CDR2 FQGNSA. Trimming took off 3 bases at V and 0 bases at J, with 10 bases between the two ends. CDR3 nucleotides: TGTGCCAGCAGCTTCCGGCCGACTAGCACAGATACGCAGTATTTT. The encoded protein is CASSFRPTSTDTQYF.

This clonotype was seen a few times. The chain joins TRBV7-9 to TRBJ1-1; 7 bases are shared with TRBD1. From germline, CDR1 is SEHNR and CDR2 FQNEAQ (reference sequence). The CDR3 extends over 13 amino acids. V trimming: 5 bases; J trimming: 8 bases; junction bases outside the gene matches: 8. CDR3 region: CASSAPTGREAFF. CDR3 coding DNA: TGTGCCAGCAGCGCCCCGACAGGGAGGGAAGCTTTCTTT.